This record concerns one TCR beta chain sequence. Only in-frame clones appear in the TCRdb table, and some are missing; sequencing was by immunoSEQ multiplex PCR. The data contain roughly 760,000 clones, about 74% of them singletons. The entry originates in a study of shared clonotypes between healthy human individuals. Specimen: memory CD4+ T cells sorted from blood. Sample subset: CD45RA-negative fraction. The receptor's source is a woman in her twenties or thirties in good health.

The CDR3: CASSPDRTHEQYF. CDR3 DNA: TGTGCCAGCTCACCCGACAGGACCCACGAGCAGTACTTC. V gene TRBV18 combines with J gene TRBJ2-7, with D possibly being TRBD1 (6 bases). This CDR3 spans 13 amino acids. Trimming removed 3 bases at V and 5 bases at J, with 11 bases between. Germline V gene lookup returns CDR1 KGHSH and CDR2 LQKENI.